This record covers a single T cell receptor beta chain. The antigen remains undetermined. These data belong to a study of lymphopenia after photon versus proton radiotherapy. General study results and limits: Better survival with proton therapy was suggested as possible, not demonstrated. Under photons, naive T cells and diversity fell while effector/memory populations rose.

The V gene lost 5 bases and the J gene lost 0 bases, with 11 bases spanning the gap. This CDR3 contains 15 residues. Germline CDR1 SNHLY, CDR2 FYNNEI. The assay was immunoSEQ multiplex PCR, and TCRdb's table has in-frame clones only and misses some. The repertoire holds tens of thousands of clones, with approximately 83% as singletons. V and J are TRBV2 and TRBJ1-3, with D perhaps TRBD1 (5 bases). The sequencing used peripheral blood, collected from a patient treated with proton-based radiotherapy. The receptor was isolated from a woman in her 70s with pancreatic cancer. CDR3 DNA sequence: TGTGCCAGCAGTTTTGACAGTCCCTCTGGAAACACCATATATTTT. Protein: CASSFDSPSGNTIYF.